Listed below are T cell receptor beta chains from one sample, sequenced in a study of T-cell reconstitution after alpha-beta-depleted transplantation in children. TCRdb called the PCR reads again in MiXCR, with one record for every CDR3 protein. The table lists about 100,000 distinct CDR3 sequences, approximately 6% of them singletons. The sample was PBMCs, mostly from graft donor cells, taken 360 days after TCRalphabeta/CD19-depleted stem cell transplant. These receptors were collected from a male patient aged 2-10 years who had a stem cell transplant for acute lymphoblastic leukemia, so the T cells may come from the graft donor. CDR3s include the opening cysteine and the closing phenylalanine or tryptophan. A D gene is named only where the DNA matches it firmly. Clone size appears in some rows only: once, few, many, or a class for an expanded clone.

CDR3 protein: CASSLTGSGSPGELFF; CDR3 DNA: TGTGCCAGCAGCTTAACGGGCAGCGGGAGCCCCGGGGAGCTGTTTTTT; J gene: TRBJ2-2; clone size: few; D gene: TRBD2; V gene: TRBV7-3
CDR3 protein: CSAVRWGGGETQYF; CDR3 DNA: TGCAGTGCTGTCCGGTGGGGAGGAGGGGAGACCCAGTACTTC; J gene: TRBJ2-5; clone size: few; D gene: NA; V gene: TRBV20-1
CDR3 protein: CATSDGGAQYF; CDR3 DNA: TGTGCCACCAGTGACGGAGGAGCGCAGTATTTT; J gene: TRBJ2-3; clone size: many; D gene: NA; V gene: TRBV24-1
CDR3 protein: CASSLDGGTEAFF; CDR3 DNA: TGCGCCAGCAGCTTGGACGGGGGGACGGAAGCTTTCTTT; J gene: TRBJ1-1; clone size: many; D gene: NA; V gene: TRBV5-1
CDR3 protein: CASSLGPRGQPQHF; CDR3 DNA: TGTGCCAGCAGTTTGGGCCCGAGGGGTCAGCCCCAGCATTTT; J gene: TRBJ1-5; clone size: many; D gene: NA; V gene: TRBV12-3/TRBV12-4
CDR3 protein: CASSPGPINIQYF; CDR3 DNA: TGTGCCAGCAGCCCGGGACCCATAAACATTCAGTACTTC; J gene: TRBJ2-4; clone size: NA; D gene: NA; V gene: TRBV7-2
CDR3 protein: CASSLTSNTEYF; CDR3 DNA: TGTGCCAGCAGCTTGACTAGCAATACGGAGTACTTC; J gene: TRBJ2-7; clone size: many; D gene: NA; V gene: TRBV5-6
CDR3 protein: CASSYCQGACEQYF; CDR3 DNA: TGTGCCAGCAGTTACTGTCAGGGGGCTTGTGAGCAGTACTTC; J gene: TRBJ2-7; clone size: once; D gene: TRBD1; V gene: TRBV6-2/TRBV6-3
CDR3 protein: CASSFLAGGDTGELFF; CDR3 DNA: TGTGCCAGCAGTTTTCTAGCGGGAGGAGACACCGGGGAGCTGTTTTTT; J gene: TRBJ2-2; clone size: NA; D gene: TRBD2; V gene: TRBV27
CDR3 protein: CASSVGTAGNTIYF; CDR3 DNA: TGTGCCAGCAGCGTAGGCACAGCTGGAAACACCATATATTTT; J gene: TRBJ1-3; clone size: NA; D gene: NA; V gene: TRBV9
CDR3 protein: CASSFKETQYF; CDR3 DNA: TGTGCCAGCAGTTTTAAGGAGACCCAGTACTTC; J gene: TRBJ2-5; clone size: many; D gene: NA; V gene: TRBV12-3/TRBV12-4
CDR3 protein: CASSLGRGIGNQPQHF; CDR3 DNA: TGTGCCAGCAGTTTAGGACGGGGGATAGGCAATCAGCCCCAGCATTTT; J gene: TRBJ1-5; clone size: few; D gene: NA; V gene: TRBV12-3/TRBV12-4
CDR3 protein: CSASWGIPYEQYF; CDR3 DNA: TGCAGTGCTAGCTGGGGGATCCCCTACGAGCAGTACTTC; J gene: TRBJ2-7; clone size: NA; D gene: NA; V gene: TRBV20-1
CDR3 protein: CASSSDFRPGELFF; CDR3 DNA: TGTGCCAGCAGTTCCGACTTCAGGCCCGGGGAGCTGTTTTTT; J gene: TRBJ2-2; clone size: NA; D gene: NA; V gene: TRBV28
CDR3 protein: CASSLGQVVETQYF; CDR3 DNA: TGTGCCAGCAGTTTAGGGCAGGTTGTGGAGACCCAGTACTTC; J gene: TRBJ2-5; clone size: NA; D gene: NA; V gene: TRBV28
CDR3 protein: CASGGLAPTGYNEQFF; CDR3 DNA: TGTGCCAGCGGGGGACTAGCGCCAACGGGGTACAATGAGCAGTTCTTC; J gene: TRBJ2-1; clone size: NA; D gene: TRBD2; V gene: TRBV11-2
CDR3 protein: CASSLDTVAEAFF; CDR3 DNA: TGTGCCAGCAGCTTAGACACGGTCGCTGAAGCTTTCTTT; J gene: TRBJ1-1; clone size: many; D gene: NA; V gene: TRBV13
CDR3 protein: CSVDGQGAEAFF; CDR3 DNA: TGCAGCGTTGATGGACAGGGGGCTGAAGCTTTCTTT; J gene: TRBJ1-1; clone size: many; D gene: TRBD1; V gene: TRBV29-1
CDR3 protein: CASSAATRSEQFF; CDR3 DNA: TGTGCCAGCAGCGCCGCGACGCGGAGTGAGCAGTTCTTC; J gene: TRBJ2-1; clone size: many; D gene: NA; V gene: TRBV7-9
CDR3 protein: CASSPYGGGATDTQYF; CDR3 DNA: TGTGCCAGCAGCCCCTATGGGGGGGGGGCAACAGATACGCAGTATTTT; J gene: TRBJ2-3; clone size: NA; D gene: NA; V gene: TRBV11-2
CDR3 protein: CASSFSLAQFF; CDR3 DNA: TGTGCCAGCAGCTTCAGTCTTGCACAGTTCTTC; J gene: TRBJ2-1; clone size: many; D gene: NA; V gene: TRBV5-6
CDR3 protein: CASSPGPSSYEQYF; CDR3 DNA: TGTGCCAGCAGCCCGGGCCCAAGCTCCTACGAGCAGTACTTC; J gene: TRBJ2-7; clone size: many; D gene: NA; V gene: TRBV9
CDR3 protein: CASPEGRVEKGYTF; CDR3 DNA: TGTGCCAGCCCCGAGGGCAGGGTGGAGAAGGGCTACACCTTC; J gene: TRBJ1-2; clone size: NA; D gene: NA; V gene: TRBV2
CDR3 protein: CASSLRGYNQPQHF; CDR3 DNA: TGTGCCAGCAGTTTAAGGGGGTACAATCAGCCCCAGCATTTT; J gene: TRBJ1-5; clone size: few; D gene: NA; V gene: TRBV27
CDR3 protein: CASSVSSGGSPLHF; CDR3 DNA: TGTGCCAGCAGTGTGTCCTCAGGGGGTTCACCCCTCCACTTT; J gene: TRBJ1-6; clone size: many; D gene: TRBD1; V gene: TRBV12-3/TRBV12-4
CDR3 protein: CASSLGLAGGFSEQFF; CDR3 DNA: TGTGCCAGCAGTTTAGGACTAGCGGGGGGCTTCTCAGAGCAGTTCTTC; J gene: TRBJ2-1; clone size: many; D gene: TRBD2; V gene: TRBV27
CDR3 protein: CASSPRLAGADNEQFF; CDR3 DNA: TGTGCCAGCAGTCCTCGCCTGGCAGGGGCGGACAATGAGCAGTTCTTC; J gene: TRBJ2-1; clone size: many; D gene: NA; V gene: TRBV28
CDR3 protein: CASSLGSLATNEKLFF; CDR3 DNA: TGTGCCAGCAGTTTGGGCAGCCTCGCAACTAATGAAAAACTGTTTTTT; J gene: TRBJ1-4; clone size: NA; D gene: NA; V gene: TRBV28
CDR3 protein: CASSQELGEDEKLFF; CDR3 DNA: TGTGCCAGCAGCCAAGAGCTAGGGGAAGATGAAAAACTGTTTTTT; J gene: TRBJ1-4; clone size: few; D gene: NA; V gene: TRBV4-2
CDR3 protein: CARRYQSGESSYEQYF; CDR3 DNA: TGTGCCAGAAGATACCAGAGCGGGGAAAGCTCCTACGAGCAGTACTTC; J gene: TRBJ2-7; clone size: NA; D gene: TRBD2; V gene: TRBV27
CDR3 protein: CASSQRGGVTDTQYF; CDR3 DNA: TGCGCCAGCAGCCAGCGGGGGGGCGTCACAGATACGCAGTATTTT; J gene: TRBJ2-3; clone size: few; D gene: TRBD2; V gene: TRBV4-3
CDR3 protein: CASSLPPAEKYF; CDR3 DNA: TGTGCCAGCAGCTTACCGCCGGCAGAGAAATACTTC; J gene: TRBJ2-7; clone size: NA; D gene: NA; V gene: TRBV7-9
CDR3 protein: CASSEGREFDTQYF; CDR3 DNA: TGTGCCAGCAGTGAAGGGCGGGAGTTTGATACGCAGTATTTT; J gene: TRBJ2-3; clone size: many; D gene: TRBD2; V gene: TRBV2
CDR3 protein: CAWTGRKPYEQYF; CDR3 DNA: TGTGCCTGGACAGGGAGAAAGCCCTACGAGCAGTACTTC; J gene: TRBJ2-7; clone size: NA; D gene: NA; V gene: TRBV30
CDR3 protein: CASSSGGDLTEAFF; CDR3 DNA: TGTGCCAGCAGCTCAGGGGGGGATCTCACTGAAGCTTTCTTT; J gene: TRBJ1-1; clone size: many; D gene: TRBD1; V gene: TRBV11-2
CDR3 protein: CASSLRGAGGPTDTQYF; CDR3 DNA: TGCGCCAGCAGCTTGAGGGGAGCGGGAGGGCCTACAGATACGCAGTATTTT; J gene: TRBJ2-3; clone size: NA; D gene: TRBD2; V gene: TRBV5-1
CDR3 protein: CASSTLRGPGTDTQYF; CDR3 DNA: TGTGCCAGCAGCACCCTTCGGGGGCCGGGAACAGATACGCAGTATTTT; J gene: TRBJ2-3; clone size: many; D gene: NA; V gene: TRBV5-6
CDR3 protein: CASSSPAGRIDNEQFF; CDR3 DNA: TGTGCCAGCAGCTCCCCGGCGGGAAGAATAGACAATGAGCAGTTCTTC; J gene: TRBJ2-1; clone size: NA; D gene: NA; V gene: TRBV7-9
CDR3 protein: CASSVGYRRPYEQYF; CDR3 DNA: TGTGCCAGCAGCGTAGGATATCGGAGGCCCTACGAGCAGTACTTC; J gene: TRBJ2-7; clone size: many; D gene: NA; V gene: TRBV9
CDR3 protein: CASSSLGTAYEQYF; CDR3 DNA: TGTGCCAGCAGTTCCCTCGGGACAGCCTACGAGCAGTACTTC; J gene: TRBJ2-7; clone size: NA; D gene: TRBD1; V gene: TRBV28